What follows is one T cell receptor (beta chain) and its context. As originally analysed: The assay estimated nucleated cells by amplifying reference gene primers. The table came from immunoSEQ multiplex PCR; TCRdb's copy has only in-frame clones and leaves some out. Clonal size and the V and J genes are those of that table, whereas D and trimming came from the DNA. The sample has under 250,000 clones, roughly 92% seen once. The data were obtained in a study of blood T cell repertoires in COVID-19. Study-level information: Samples of COVID-19 (acute and convalescent) were obtained from the United States, Italy and Spain.

V was pared by 5 bases and J by 5 bases, with 13 bases between. The germline gives CDR1 MNHEY, CDR2 SVGEGT. The CDR3 contains 14 residues. The source of this sequence is a man between 60 and 70 years old with COVID-19, enrolled during active disease. The V call is TRBV6-2 or TRBV6-3, the J call TRBJ2-1; D remains ambiguous. Sequenced material: peripheral blood. DNA of the CDR3: TGTGCCAGCAGTACAACTACCTTCCACAATGAGCAGTTCTTC. This translates into CASSTTTFHNEQFF.